The 32 T cell receptor beta chains listed next were all sequenced from one sample in a study of T cells in Graves' hyperthyroidism and ophthalmopathy. Template material for amplifying TCR beta CDR3 regions consisted of RNA transcripts. A set of HTBI primers served as the primers for a first-round RT-PCR of the TCR CDR3. MiXCR was run by TCRdb on the multiplex PCR reads, yielding one entry per CDR3 protein. The repertoire has around 580,000 distinct CDR3 sequences, around 42% of them found once; the top ten carry around 7.7%. The sequenced material came from peripheral blood or thyroid tissue (not recorded which). The source of these receptors is a woman younger than 30 with Graves' hyperthyroidism.

This clonotype was found many times. The V gene is TRBV6-1, the J gene TRBJ1-2; D is ambiguous. This CDR3 has 12 residues. The germline gives CDR1 MNHNS, CDR2 SASEGT. V gave up 2 bases and J gave up 6 bases, with 7 bases separating them. The CDR3 DNA is TGTGCCAGCAGTGAACTGTACGATGGCTACACCTTC. It specifies CASSELYDGYTF.

This clonotype was detected ten times or more. The CDR3 loop is CSVPNLGTGGNGYTF. For the CDR3, the DNA is TGCAGCGTTCCCAACCTTGGGACAGGGGGAAACGGCTACACCTTC. The chain couples TRBV29-1 to TRBJ1-2; 11 nucleotides agree with TRBD1. Germline V CDR1 and CDR2: SQVTM, ANQGSEA. Unmatched junction bases numbered 13, after V lost 5 bases and J lost 8 bases. The CDR3 has 15 residues.

This clonotype was seen at least ten times. The rearrangement joins TRBV24-1 to TRBJ2-1; D gene ambiguous. The V gene lost 4 bases and the J gene lost 10 bases, with 10 bases spanning the gap. CDR3 size: 12 residues. Per germline, CDR1 KGHDR and CDR2 SFDVKD. The CDR3 reads CATSDSLKEQFF. The CDR3 nucleotides are TGTGCCACCAGTGACTCTTTGAAGGAGCAGTTCTTC.

CDR3 nucleotides: TGTGCCAGCAGCTCCCGGGAGACAGAAGAGACCCAGTACTTC. This sequence encodes CASSSRETEETQYF. The V and J genes are TRBV7-1 and TRBJ2-5, with D perhaps TRBD2 (6 bases). TRBV7-1 is placed among ORFs of uncertain function. Trimming left V 3 bases short and J 3 bases short, with 11 bases between. The CDR3 consists of 14 residues.

This clonotype was detected ten times or more. V is TRBV7-9 and J is TRBJ2-6; D remains ambiguous. From germline, CDR1 is SEHNR and CDR2 FQNEAQ (reference sequence). The CDR3 length is 14 residues. V shed 5 bases and J shed 3 bases, with 8 bases lying between them. The CDR3 region is CASSPRGGANVLTF. The CDR3 DNA is TGTGCCAGCAGCCCGCGCGGTGGGGCCAACGTCCTGACTTTC.

This clonotype came up many times. This chain uses TRBV5-1 with TRBJ1-4, with D unclear. CDR1 is SGHRS and CDR2 is YFSETQ in the germline V gene. This CDR3 comprises 16 residues. With 0 bases removed from V and 4 bases from J, the gap between germline ends came to 13 bases. CDR3 nucleotide sequence: TGCGCCAGCAGCTTGGAATTAGCGGCGATTAATGAAAAACTGTTTTTT. This sequence encodes CASSLELAAINEKLFF.

Details on this clonotype: A read error is possible here, since a much larger clone lies one base away. The chain's CDR3 is CASRQGRGLSGNTIYF. The CDR3 nucleotides read TGTGCCAGTAGACAGGGCAGGGGATTATCTGGAAACACCATATATTTT. This chain uses TRBV19 with TRBJ1-3, with D tentatively TRBD1 (6 bases). The CDR3 is made up of 16 amino acids. Trimming took 6 bases from V and 1 from J, leaving 16 bases between them. Germline V gives CDR1 LNHDA, CDR2 SQIVND (reference sequence).

This clonotype appeared once. This rearrangement joins TRBV29-1 to TRBJ2-7, with TRBD2 identical over 9 bases. The ends lost 3 bases at V and 6 bases at J; junction bases unmatched: 15. Germline V CDR1 and CDR2: SQVTM, ANQGSEA. The CDR3 has 16 residues. Here the CDR3 DNA reads TGCAGCGTTGAGGGAACGACAGATTTAGCGGGAGCCGAGCAGTACTTC. This encodes CSVEGTTDLAGAEQYF.

This clonotype was detected only a few times. The chain has TRBV7-9 and TRBJ2-2; D remains ambiguous. V was shortened by 7 bases and J by 0 bases, with 9 bases between the two germline ends. The CDR3 runs 14 residues. Germline assignment: CDR1 SEHNR and CDR2 FQNEAQ (reference sequence). Written as DNA, the CDR3 is TGTGCCAGCACCCCACTTCCGAACACCGGGGAGCTGTTTTTT. The encoded protein is CASTPLPNTGELFF.

This clonotype came up many times. The chain is built from TRBV20-1 and TRBJ2-7; no reliable D call. The CDR3 length is 14 residues. V was clipped by 3 bases and J by 2 bases, with 14 bases between them. The germline CDR1 and CDR2 sequences are DFQATT and SNEGSKA (reference sequence). Written as DNA, the CDR3 is TGCAGTGCTAGCCCTGACATGGGTCCCTACGAGCAGTACTTC. Residues: CSASPDMGPYEQYF.

The chain is built from TRBV20-1 and TRBJ2-7, with 11 nucleotides matching TRBD1. The CDR3 spans 13 residues. V lost 3 bases to trimming and J lost 7 bases; unmatched junction nucleotides: 5. Germline V gene sequence: CDR1 DFQATT, CDR2 SNEGSKA (reference sequence). The CDR3 here is CSASPGQGGEQYF. The DNA for the CDR3 is TGCAGTGCTAGCCCGGGACAGGGGGGGGAGCAGTACTTC.

The chain employs TRBV12-3 or TRBV12-4 and TRBJ1-2; TRBD1 is a possible D gene (6 bases). Trimming cost V 1 base and J 6 bases, with 12 bases left between them. This CDR3 spans 14 amino acids. The CDR3 here is CASSLGRGGNGYTF. In nucleotides, the CDR3 is TGTGCCAGCAGTTTAGGCAGGGGAGGGAATGGCTACACCTTC.

This clonotype was observed many times. Here the CDR3 DNA reads TGTGCCAGCAGCCGACCAACGACCCAAGAAGCTTTCTTT. Protein sequence: CASSRPTTQEAFF. The chain recombines TRBV7-8 with TRBJ1-1, with D hard to call. V gave up 5 bases and J gave up 8 bases, with 15 bases separating them. CDR1 SGHVS and CDR2 FQNEAQ come from the germline V gene. The CDR3 runs 13 residues.

This clonotype was seen repeatedly, ten times or more. The gene calls are TRBV4-3 and TRBJ2-7; the match to TRBD1 covers 10 bases. Germline V gene data show CDR1 as LGHNA and CDR2 as YSLEER. V shed 1 base, J shed 5 bases, and the junction held 8 bases outside the gene matches. The CDR3 has 16 residues. CDR3 amino acids: CASSQVPGQGYHEQYF. CDR3 DNA: TGCGCCAGCAGCCAAGTTCCGGGACAGGGGTACCACGAGCAGTACTTC.

A remark on this clonotype: This may be a read error, as it is one base from a much larger clone. This chain links TRBV5-5 with TRBJ1-4; D gene unclear. This CDR3 has 16 amino acids. Germline V gene data show CDR1 as SGHKS and CDR2 as YYEKEE (reference sequence). The CDR3 loop reads CACSLARLALNEKLFF. The CDR3 bases are TGTGCCTGCAGCTTGGCCCGACTCGCCCTTAATGAAAAACTGTTTTTT.

The genes are TRBV20-1 and TRBJ2-5; 12 nucleotides align to TRBD2. V dropped 6 bases and J dropped 4; count of bases not matched to a gene: 9. CDR1 is DFQATT, CDR2 SNEGSKA, per germline (reference sequence). This CDR3 is 15 amino acids long. The CDR3 bases are TGCAGTGCCTGGAGTGTACTAGCGGGAGGAGAGACCCAGTACTTC. This encodes CSAWSVLAGGETQYF.

The chain links TRBV12-3 or TRBV12-4 to TRBJ2-5, with D tentatively TRBD2 (5 bases). This CDR3 is built from 9 residues. V was pared by 7 bases and J by 9 bases, with 6 bases between. The CDR3, as DNA: TGTGCCAGCAACGGGGCCCAGTACTTC. Translation: CASNGAQYF.

The CDR3 region is CASSLRQGEQYF. The CDR3 DNA reads as TGTGCCAGCAGCCTAAGACAGGGTGAGCAGTACTTC. The chain combines TRBV7-2 with TRBJ2-7, with 7 nucleotides matching TRBD1. The V gene end was trimmed by 5 bases and the J gene end by 7 bases; junction bases not matched to a gene: 5. The CDR3 has 12 residues. CDR1 is SGHTA and CDR2 is FQGNSA in the germline V gene.

V usage is TRBV19 and J usage is TRBJ2-7; 9 bases are a match to TRBD1. The length of the CDR3 is 8 residues. The germline V gene encodes CDR1 LNHDA and CDR2 SQIVND (reference sequence). In nucleotides, the CDR3 is TGTGCCAGTACTTGGGACAGGGTA. Translation: CASTWDRV.

This clonotype was counted at least ten times. The chain links TRBV2 to TRBJ2-7; a possible D gene is TRBD1 (6 bases). The CDR3 runs 16 residues. Germline-derived CDR1 and CDR2 are SNHLY and FYNNEI. V dropped 8 bases and J dropped 1 base, with 21 bases sitting between them. The CDR3 region is CASPNIGAGESYEQYF. The CDR3 nucleotides are TGTGCCAGCCCGAACATAGGGGCAGGGGAGTCCTACGAGCAGTACTTC.

As regards this clonotype: A read error may be the cause here, since a much bigger clone is one base away. The chain couples TRBV4-1 to TRBJ1-2; D gene ambiguous. CDR3 length equals 15 residues. V was shortened by 1 base and J by 4 bases, with 13 bases between the two germline ends. Per germline, CDR1 MGHRA and CDR2 YSYEKL. Here the CDR3 reads CASSQGPADLYGYTF. CDR3 coding DNA: TGCGCCAGCAGCCAAGGTCCAGCAGACCTCTATGGCTACACCTTC.

This clonotype was counted at least ten times. The J gene is TRBJ2-7, the V gene TRBV7-9, with 8 bases identical to TRBD1. The CDR3 length is 14 residues. Germline CDR1 and CDR2: SEHNR and FQNEAQ (reference sequence). V trimming: 3 bases; J trimming: 2 bases; junction bases outside the gene matches: 3. CDR3 sequence: CASSFRDRPYEQYF. For the CDR3, the DNA is TGTGCCAGCAGCTTCCGGGACAGGCCCTACGAGCAGTACTTC.

V usage is TRBV29-1 and J usage is TRBJ2-2; the match to TRBD1 covers 9 bases. V shed 5 bases, J shed 3 bases, and the junction held 10 bases outside the gene matches. There are 16 residues in the CDR3. Germline V gene sequence: CDR1 SQVTM, CDR2 ANQGSEA. In DNA, the CDR3 is TGCAGCGTTTACGGGACAGGGAAGGTGGACACCGGGGAGCTGTTTTTT. Residues: CSVYGTGKVDTGELFF.

This clonotype has just a few counts. The J gene is TRBJ2-1, the V gene TRBV20-1; no reliable D call. CDR3 size: 12 residues. V was trimmed by 3 bases and J by 9 bases, leaving 12 bases between them. Germline CDR1 DFQATT, CDR2 SNEGSKA (reference sequence). CDR3 region: CSASPGMGEQFF. In DNA form, the CDR3 reads TGCAGTGCTAGTCCTGGGATGGGTGAGCAGTTCTTC.

The chain recombines TRBV30 with TRBJ2-5, with 8 nucleotides matching TRBD2. The length of the CDR3 is 15 residues. V lost 0 bases to trimming and J lost 5 bases; unmatched junction nucleotides: 8. Germline V gives CDR1 GTSNPN, CDR2 SVGIG (reference sequence). The chain's CDR3 is CAWSVGGAGGETQYF. In DNA form, the CDR3 reads TGTGCCTGGAGTGTAGGGGGGGCGGGAGGTGAGACCCAGTACTTC.

In this sample, this clonotype turned up many times. This chain links TRBV3-1 with TRBJ2-7; D is perhaps TRBD2 (6 bases). V shed 2 bases and J shed 7 bases, with 9 bases lying between them. CDR1 is LGHDT and CDR2 is YNNKEL in the germline V gene (reference sequence). The CDR3 contains 12 residues. The CDR3 protein is CASSQLRGEQYF. The CDR3 DNA reads as TGTGCCAGCAGCCAATTACGGGGGGAGCAGTACTTC.

The chain uses TRBV2 and TRBJ2-5; either TRBD1 or TRBD2 may fit D (5 bases each). V was shortened by 3 bases and J by 9 bases, with 23 bases between the two germline ends. This CDR3 has 16 residues. Germline loops: CDR1 SNHLY, CDR2 FYNNEI. As DNA, the CDR3 is TGTGCCAGCAGTGAGGGGGTGGGGGTGTGGAATCAGCCCCAGTACTTC. Residues: CASSEGVGVWNQPQYF. The variable domain in full, completed from reference TRBV2 and TRBJ2-5, reads EPEVTQTPSHQVTQMGQEVILRCVPISNHLYFYWYRQILGQKVEFLVSFYNNEISEKSEIFDDQFSVERPDGSNFTLKIRSTKLEDSAMYFCASSEGVGVWNQPQYFGPGTRLLVL.

In this sample, this clonotype turned up once. This clone may be a read error of a much larger clone one base away. This CDR3 is CASSYSTTTGAQYF. CDR3 nucleotide sequence: TGTGCCAGCAGTTACTCTACTACGACAGGGGCGCAGTACTTC. This chain connects TRBV6-5 to TRBJ2-7; 8 nucleotides agree with TRBD1. The CDR3 is 14 amino acids. Germline-derived CDR1 and CDR2 are MNHEY and SVGAGI. V trimming: 0 bases; J trimming: 9 bases; junction bases outside the gene matches: 7.

A word on this clonotype: A much larger clonotype is one base distant, so this may be a read error. The conserved phenylalanine or tryptophan normally closing the CDR3 is absent here, so this likely arose from a read error. V and J are TRBV10-3 and TRBJ1-5, with D perhaps TRBD1 (6 bases). V lost 5 bases and J 2 bases, leaving 13 bases between the germline ends. Germline V CDR1 and CDR2: ENHRY, SYGVKD. CDR3 length: 15 amino acids. CDR3 loop: CAISQTGPGNQPQHS. CDR3 coding DNA: TGTGCCATCAGTCAAACAGGGCCCGGCAATCAGCCCCAGCATTCT.

Comment on this clonotype: A much larger clonotype is one base distant, so this may be a read error. Here the CDR3 DNA reads TGTGCCTGCAGCTCCCGATTAGATGAAAAACTGTTTTTT. This gives the protein CACSSRLDEKLFF. The chain has TRBV7-6 and TRBJ1-4; D gene ambiguous. The CDR3 runs 13 residues. Per germline, CDR1 SGHVS and CDR2 FNYEAQ. Based on the CDR3 plus reference TRBV7-6 and TRBJ1-4, the full variable domain is GAGVSQSPRYKVTKRGQDVALRCDPISGHVSLYWYRQALGQGPEFLTYFNYEAQQDKSGLPNDRFSAERPEGSISTLTIQRTEQRDSAMYRCACSSRLDEKLFFGSGTQLSVL.

Ten or more counts support this clonotype. The J gene is TRBJ1-1, the V gene TRBV29-1; TRBD1 is a possible D gene (5 bases). This CDR3 contains 13 residues. The V gene lost 7 bases and the J gene lost 6 bases, with 18 bases spanning the gap. Germline V lookup: CDR1 SQVTM, CDR2 ANQGSEA. CDR3 amino acids: CSGTVGHRPEAFF. The CDR3 region has the DNA TGCAGCGGGACGGTGGGGCACCGGCCTGAAGCTTTCTTT.

This clonotype was picked up a small number of times. The genes are TRBV4-2 and TRBJ1-4; a possible D gene is TRBD1 (6 bases). The V end lost 1 base, the J end lost 8 bases, and 17 bases lay between the germline ends. Germline V gene data show CDR1 as LGHNA and CDR2 as YNFKEQ. This CDR3 spans 16 amino acids. The CDR3 protein is CASSQGGEGGREKLFF. CDR3 sequence (DNA): TGTGCCAGCAGCCAAGGGGGAGAAGGGGGTCGGGAAAAACTGTTTTTT.